The source of this T cell receptor beta chain is a study of T cells expressing NK-cell markers. Study-wide context: Seven HCMV-seropositive donors and one seronegative donor made up the eight sequenced donors.

This CDR3 has 13 amino acids. The V gene's germline CDR1 is SGHDT and CDR2 YYEEEE. Following a re-call of the 5' RACE reads, TCRdb has one entry per CDR3 protein and lacks DNA. In total, the table holds 120,000 to 150,000 distinct CDR3 sequences. The rearrangement uses TRBV5-6 and TRBJ1-1; the TCRdb call, TRBD1, lacks DNA for checking. The sequenced sample was blood T cells: a sorted CD56 or NKG2C T cell subset, CD4+ or CD8+ T cells, or bulk PBMC T cells (not recorded which). This clonotype was sampled from a man between 18 and 29 years old in good health. The CDR3 loop is CASSSRRGPEAFF.